Listed here are 24 T cell receptor beta chains from one sample, sequenced in a study of Ad26.COV2.S vaccination and SARS-CoV-2 variants. Only in-frame clones appear in the TCRdb table, and some are missing; sequencing was by immunoSEQ multiplex PCR. Of fewer than 400,000 clones in the sample, about 86% are singletons; the top ten hold more than 1.5%. This sample's treatment: some 20 received Ad26.COV2.S at low or high dose, single or two shots; roughly five received placebo; per-sample allocation not given. Each sample was drawn 63 days after the first injection (of vaccine or placebo). Sequencing was performed on peripheral blood, taken in a trial of Ad26.COV2.S vaccine versus placebo. These receptor sequences come from a person aged 18 to 65 who received the Ad26.COV2.S COVID-19 vaccine or a placebo.

The rearrangement joins TRBV5-1 to TRBJ2-2; TRBD1 aligns across 7 bases. Per the germline V gene, CDR1 is SGHRS and CDR2 is YFSETQ. Germline trimming cut 4 bases from V and 3 bases from J; bases unmatched to any gene: 6. There are 15 residues in the CDR3. In nucleotides, the CDR3 is TGCGCCAGCAGCCCAGGGACAGTTTACACCGGGGAGCTGTTTTTT. This codes for CASSPGTVYTGELFF.

The gene calls are TRBV30 and TRBJ1-1, with D perhaps TRBD1 (5 bases). Trimming took 6 bases from V and 1 from J, leaving 9 bases between them. Per the germline V gene, CDR1 is GTSNPN and CDR2 is SVGIG (reference sequence). This CDR3 is 12 amino acids long. DNA for the CDR3: TGTGCCTGCCGCCAGGGGAACACTGAAGCTTTCTTT. It translates to CACRQGNTEAFF. Looking up the rest from reference TRBV30 and TRBJ1-1 gives the full variable domain: SQTIHQWPATLVQPVGSPLSLECTVEGTSNPNLYWYRQAAGRGLQLLFYSVGIGQISSEVPQNLSASRPQDRQFILSSKKLLLSDSGFYLCACRQGNTEAFFGQGTRLTVV.

V gene TRBV7-9 combines with J gene TRBJ2-7, with TRBD1 as a possible D gene (6 bases). The germline V gene encodes CDR1 SEHNR and CDR2 FQNEAQ (reference sequence). V shed 4 bases and J shed 2 bases, with 24 bases lying between them. There are 18 residues in the CDR3. CDR3 coding DNA: TGTGCCAGCAGCTCAACGGACAGACCGAGTAAGAACACCTACGAGCAGTACTTC. This sequence encodes CASSSTDRPSKNTYEQYF.

The chain combines TRBV12-5 with TRBJ1-2; no firm D call. CDR1 and CDR2 from the germline V gene are LGHNT and FRNRAP. There are 13 residues in the CDR3. The V end was cut by 1 base, the J end by 0 bases, with 3 bases between. The CDR3 DNA is TGTGCTAGTGGTTTGGGAACTAACTATGGCTACACCTTC. Amino acid sequence: CASGLGTNYGYTF.

The chain is built from TRBV6-1 and TRBJ1-2; D unresolved. The CDR3 is 13 amino acids. Germline V CDR1 and CDR2: MNHNS, SASEGT. V dropped 3 bases and J dropped 4 bases, with 9 bases sitting between them. CDR3 in DNA: TGTGCCAGCAGTGAGGGCGGAATCTATGGCTACACCTTC. Translation gives CASSEGGIYGYTF.

The chain carries TRBV30 and TRBJ1-6; no firm D call. CDR3 size: 17 residues. V was clipped by 3 bases and J by 7 bases, with 22 bases between them. The germline V gene encodes CDR1 GTSNPN and CDR2 SVGIG (reference sequence). Here the CDR3 reads CAWSTEVLRSSNSPLHF. CDR3 DNA: TGTGCCTGGAGCACCGAAGTCCTCAGATCGAGCAATTCACCCCTCCACTTT.

This clone was observed a handful of times. The CDR3: CASSRGQGDFNEQFF. The CDR3 bases are TGCGCCAGCAGCCGGGGACAGGGGGATTTCAATGAGCAGTTCTTC. The V and J genes are TRBV4-3 and TRBJ2-1, with 11 bases that match TRBD1. The germline gives CDR1 LGHNA, CDR2 YSLEER. This CDR3 spans 15 amino acids. V gave up 4 bases and J gave up 6 bases; unmatched junction bases: 5.

This clone was detected only a few times. The CDR3 coding sequence is TGTGCCAGCAGGTCAGCGGGGGGGCGGGGCAATGAGCAGTTCTTC. It specifies CASRSAGGRGNEQFF. The chain links TRBV27 to TRBJ2-1, with TRBD2 matching over 10 bases. The ends lost 6 bases at V and 6 bases at J; junction bases unmatched: 8. The germline V gene has CDR1 MNHEY and CDR2 SMNVEV (reference sequence). The CDR3 totals 15 residues.

The chain couples TRBV5-4 to TRBJ2-3, with TRBD1 matching over 9 bases. The CDR3 contains 16 residues. J was trimmed by 4 bases and V by 3 bases; bases with no gene match: 9. Looked up from germline, CDR1 is SGHNT and CDR2 is YYREEE (reference sequence). The CDR3 reads CASSSKTGGEADTQYF. CDR3 in DNA: TGTGCCAGCAGCTCTAAAACAGGGGGCGAAGCAGATACGCAGTATTTT.

J is TRBJ2-2 and V is TRBV4-3, with 8 positions matching TRBD1. The CDR3 is made up of 17 amino acids. Germline lookup yields CDR1 LGHNA and CDR2 YSLEER. Losses at the gene ends were 1 base for V and 5 bases for J; bases not matched to a gene: 9. CDR3 loop: CASSQARTGSGTGELFF. CDR3 DNA sequence: TGCGCCAGCAGCCAAGCGAGGACAGGGTCTGGGACCGGGGAGCTGTTTTTT.

The chain employs TRBV14 and TRBJ2-3; D gene uncertain. CDR3 length equals 18 residues. Between the trimmed V and J ends, which lost 4 bases and 2 bases, there was a span of 22 bases. The germline CDR1 and CDR2 sequences are SGHDN and FVKESK. In DNA, the CDR3 is TGTGCCAGCAGCCCCCGTCGGGCCTCAGTTTCCTACACAGATACGCAGTATTTT. Residues: CASSPRRASVSYTDTQYF.

The chain uses TRBV2 and TRBJ1-3; D remains unclear. Trimming took off 6 bases at V and 6 bases at J, with 9 bases between the two ends. Per germline, CDR1 SNHLY and CDR2 FYNNEI. The CDR3 sequence is 12 residues long. The CDR3 nucleotides read TGTGCCAGCAGCTACGGTCCAAACACCATATATTTT. The encoded protein is CASSYGPNTIYF.

The V and J genes are TRBV6-6 and TRBJ1-4; a weak D match, TRBD1 (6 bases). The V end was cut by 5 bases, the J end by 7 bases, with 17 bases between. Germline V gene lookup returns CDR1 MNHNY and CDR2 SVGAGI (reference sequence). The CDR3 spans 15 residues. The CDR3 DNA reads as TGTGCCAGCAGTCTACAGGGAATAGGCCTTGAAAAACTGTTTTTT. Translation: CASSLQGIGLEKLFF.

The chain has TRBV12-3 or TRBV12-4 and TRBJ1-1; perhaps TRBD1 as D (6 bases). The CDR3 spans 13 residues. Trimming took 6 bases from V and 6 from J, leaving 14 bases between them. DNA of the CDR3: TGTGCCAGCAGGGGGGGCAGGGAGGCTGAAGCTTTCTTT. It codes for CASRGGREAEAFF.

The V and J genes are TRBV20-1 and TRBJ1-2, with D unresolved. V lost 2 bases, J lost 6 bases, and 7 bases lay in between. The CDR3 has 11 residues. The V gene's germline CDR1 is DFQATT and CDR2 SNEGSKA (reference sequence). The CDR3 reads CSARMGNGYTF. The CDR3 DNA follows: TGCAGTGCTAGAATGGGGAATGGCTACACCTTC.

The rearrangement uses TRBV5-1 and TRBJ1-2, with D unresolved. Trimming took 4 bases from V and 6 from J, leaving 16 bases between them. The V gene's germline CDR1 is SGHRS and CDR2 YFSETQ. CDR3 length equals 14 residues. CDR3 sequence (DNA): TGCGCCAGCAGCGTGGGGTTTACCTGGGATGGCTACACCTTC. Its protein product is CASSVGFTWDGYTF.

The chain employs TRBV19 and TRBJ1-2; a possible D gene is TRBD1 (5 bases). The CDR3 loop spans 15 amino acids. Germline V gene sequence: CDR1 LNHDA, CDR2 SQIVND (reference sequence). V was cut by 4 bases and J by 1 base, with 13 bases left in between. The CDR3 loop reads CASSSDSSFNYGYTF. In DNA form, the CDR3 reads TGTGCCAGTAGTAGCGACAGTAGTTTTAACTATGGCTACACCTTC.

The V call is TRBV19, the J call TRBJ1-1; D not certain. The CDR3 sequence is 14 residues long. Trimming left V 8 bases short and J 7 bases short, with 20 bases between. Looked up from germline, CDR1 is LNHDA and CDR2 is SQIVND (reference sequence). The CDR3 nucleotides are TGTGCCAGTTCCCAAATCGCCCGATCCCTTGAAGCTTTCTTT. Its translation is CASSQIARSLEAFF. The full variable domain, completed using reference TRBV19 and TRBJ1-1, is DGGITQSPKYLFRKEGQNVTLSCEQNLNHDAMYWYRQDPGQGLRLIYYSQIVNDFQKGDIAEGYSVSREKKESFPLTVTSAQKNPTAFYLCASSQIARSLEAFFGQGTRLTVV.

The rearrangement joins TRBV7-2 to TRBJ2-3, with D uncertain. V lost 3 bases to trimming and J lost 0 bases, with 13 bases between them. CDR1 is SGHTA and CDR2 is FQGNSA in the germline V gene. The length of the CDR3 is 16 residues. CDR3 protein: CASSFDGYSSTDTQYF. The CDR3 DNA is TGTGCCAGCAGCTTTGATGGGTACTCTAGCACAGATACGCAGTATTTT.

The chain is built from TRBV5-6 and TRBJ2-1, with TRBD1 as a possible D gene (5 bases). This CDR3 has 13 residues. Trimming shortened V by 1 base and J by 5 bases, and 7 bases separated the two germline ends. Germline CDR1 SGHDT, CDR2 YYEEEE. CDR3 sequence reads: CASSLFRDNEQFF. CDR3 nucleotides: TGTGCCAGCAGCTTGTTCAGGGACAATGAGCAGTTCTTC.

The chain employs TRBV9 and TRBJ2-1, with D maybe TRBD2 (5 bases). CDR1 and CDR2 (germline): SGDLS, YYNGEE. There are 18 residues in the CDR3. The V end lost 0 bases, the J end lost 0 bases, and 16 bases lay between the germline ends. CDR3 protein: CASSVATWTPSSYNEQFF. DNA for the CDR3: TGTGCCAGCAGCGTAGCCACTTGGACTCCGAGCTCCTACAATGAGCAGTTCTTC. Looking up the rest from reference TRBV9 and TRBJ2-1 gives the full variable domain: DSGVTQTPKHLITATGQRVTLRCSPRSGDLSVYWYQQSLDQGLQFLIQYYNGEERAKGNILERFSAQQFPDLHSELNLSSLELGDSALYFCASSVATWTPSSYNEQFFGPGTRLTVL.

This clone was seen only a few times. The CDR3 region has the DNA TGTGCCTGGAGTGTACACTCGGGACAGTATGGCTACACCTTC. It encodes CAWSVHSGQYGYTF. V usage is TRBV30 and J usage is TRBJ1-2, with 7 bases aligning to TRBD1. The junction had 6 bases not matched to a gene; V was cut back by 0 bases and J by 5 bases. CDR1 and CDR2 from the germline V gene are GTSNPN and SVGIG (reference sequence). The CDR3 contains 14 residues.

The chain has TRBV20-1 and TRBJ2-1; D is uncertain. Germline CDR1 reads DFQATT; CDR2 reads SNEGSKA (reference sequence). The CDR3 spans 11 residues. V was clipped by 5 bases and J by 5 bases, with 7 bases between them. As DNA, the CDR3 is TGCAGTGCTGCTATGGACAATGAGCAGTTCTTC. Protein: CSAAMDNEQFF.

The rearrangement uses TRBV30 and TRBJ1-5, with D maybe TRBD1 (5 bases). V shed 0 bases and J shed 3 bases, with 21 bases lying between them. Germline V lookup: CDR1 GTSNPN, CDR2 SVGIG (reference sequence). CDR3 length equals 18 residues. The CDR3 sequence: CAWSVRAAGRVPNQPQHF. Here the CDR3 DNA reads TGTGCCTGGAGTGTTAGGGCCGCCGGCAGGGTCCCCAATCAGCCCCAGCATTTT.